This T cell receptor beta chain was recorded in a study of siplizumab effects on memory and regulatory T cells. Sequencing used immunoSEQ multiplex PCR; TCRdb keeps in-frame clones, though not all of them. Here the sample spans 95,000 to 100,000 clones, roughly 91% being singletons. Regarding the study as a whole: Treg origin accounted for an average of about 74% of mappable alloreactive CD4+ clones with siplizumab and 25% to 30% in controls.

This clone was seen more than once but under ten times. Its specificity is not known. Per germline, CDR1 MDHEN and CDR2 SYDVKM. The ends were cut back, 5 bases at V and 4 bases at J, with 14 bases in the middle. The CDR3 has 14 residues. The V and J genes are TRBV28 and TRBJ1-2; maybe TRBD1 (6 bases). The sequencing sample was made of non-Treg CD4+ T cells sorted from blood. The receptor was derived from a human donor in good health. The CDR3 loop reads CASSRQDRGYGYTF. CDR3 nucleotides: TGTGCCAGCAGTCGACAGGACAGAGGCTATGGCTACACCTTC.